The 26 T cell receptor beta chains reported below all come from one sample, sequenced in a study of metastatic and nonmetastatic thyroid tumors. The entire patient cohort was treatment-naive prior to thyroid surgery. TCRdb used MiXCR to call clones anew from the PCR reads. Of thousands of clones detected, roughly 28% appear once; the ten largest clones hold about a quarter. Sequenced input: adjacent normal tissue. These receptor sequences come from a male donor with papillary thyroid cancer or a benign thyroid nodule (not recorded which). Some clones in this sample may be carry-over from other donors' samples.

This clone appeared many times. The rearrangement links TRBV13 to TRBJ2-7, with D perhaps matching TRBD2 (5 bases). The CDR3 is made up of 15 amino acids. In germline, CDR1 is PRHDT, CDR2 FYEKMQ (reference sequence). The V gene lost 0 bases and the J gene lost 0 bases, with 9 bases spanning the gap. Here the CDR3 reads CASSLGGRSSYEQYF. The CDR3 DNA is TGTGCCAGCAGCTTAGGGGGGAGAAGCTCCTACGAGCAGTACTTC.

This clone was seen at least ten times. The chain combines TRBV5-5 with TRBJ2-3; D remains ambiguous. V lost 4 bases to trimming and J lost 4 bases, with 7 bases between them. The germline V gene encodes CDR1 SGHKS and CDR2 YYEKEE (reference sequence). The CDR3 is 12 amino acids. The CDR3 DNA follows: TGTGCCAGCAGCGGCCGAGCAGATACGCAGTATTTT. It codes for CASSGRADTQYF.

This clone was detected a few times. The chain is built from TRBV12-3 or TRBV12-4 and TRBJ1-4; possibly TRBD1 for D (5 bases). The CDR3 has 13 residues. Trimming removed 4 bases at V and 6 bases at J, with 9 bases between. Here the CDR3 reads CASSYQGDEKLFF. The CDR3 region has the DNA TGTGCCAGCAGTTATCAGGGAGATGAAAAACTGTTTTTT.

This clone is classed as medium-sized (0.01 to 0.1%). J is TRBJ1-1 and V is TRBV5-1, with 7 nucleotides matching TRBD1. This CDR3 contains 16 residues. Germline loops: CDR1 SGHRS, CDR2 YFSETQ. V shed 3 bases, J shed 0 bases, and the junction held 8 bases outside the gene matches. The CDR3 here is CASSSSTGRLNTEAFF. CDR3 bases: TGCGCCAGCAGCTCCTCGACAGGGAGGTTGAACACTGAAGCTTTCTTT.

By its share, this clone is medium-sized. The rearrangement joins TRBV2 to TRBJ2-5; D remains unclear. The CDR3 contains 12 residues. Germline V lookup: CDR1 SNHLY, CDR2 FYNNEI. Trimming pared 4 bases from V and 5 bases from J, leaving 8 bases between. The CDR3 region is CASSVERETQYF. The CDR3 DNA reads TGTGCCAGCAGTGTTGAGAGGGAGACCCAGTACTTC.

This clone was recorded a few times. V usage is TRBV12-5 and J usage is TRBJ1-1, with 10 positions matching TRBD1. The germline V gene encodes CDR1 LGHNT and CDR2 FRNRAP. The CDR3 totals 20 residues. V lost 4 bases, J lost 4 bases, and 21 bases stayed unmatched. CDR3 in amino acids: CASGWVGLVETGGVGTEAFF. The CDR3 DNA follows: TGTGCTAGTGGTTGGGTGGGCCTGGTTGAGACAGGGGGCGTTGGCACTGAAGCTTTCTTT.

By share, this clone ranks as medium-sized (0.01 to 0.1%). The CDR3 DNA is TGTGCCAGCAGTTTAATTGTAGACCGATTCGGGGCTTTCTTT. Amino acid sequence: CASSLIVDRFGAFF. The chain combines TRBV28 with TRBJ1-1; D gene unclear. CDR1 MDHEN and CDR2 SYDVKM come from the germline V gene. Trimming left V 2 bases short and J 11 bases short, with 18 bases between. The CDR3 is made up of 14 amino acids.

This clone was detected a few times. This chain uses TRBV2 with TRBJ2-1, with a possible D match to TRBD1 (5 bases). The V end was cut by 8 bases, the J end by 7 bases, with 15 bases between. Germline assignment: CDR1 SNHLY and CDR2 FYNNEI. The CDR3 spans 13 residues. The CDR3 DNA follows: TGTGCCAGCCCCCGACAGTCCGGGAATGAGCAGTTCTTC. Translation gives CASPRQSGNEQFF.

In its sample, this clone was seen a few times. The chain employs TRBV12-3 or TRBV12-4 and TRBJ2-2; D not resolved. This CDR3 is 12 amino acids long. The V end lost 5 bases, the J end lost 4 bases, and 5 bases lay between the germline ends. The CDR3 region is CASSRPTGELFF. In DNA, the CDR3 is TGTGCCAGCAGTCGACCCACCGGGGAGCTGTTTTTT.

The chain couples TRBV5-4 to TRBJ2-7; 8 bases map to TRBD2. The CDR3 has 15 residues. Germline lookup yields CDR1 SGHNT and CDR2 YYREEE (reference sequence). V was pared by 4 bases and J by 0 bases, with 6 bases of the junction left unmatched. CDR3 nucleotides: TGTGCCAGCAGCCCAGCGGGGGCTAGCTCCTACGAGCAGTACTTC. Encoded protein: CASSPAGASSYEQYF.

This clone occurred a few times. This chain joins TRBV10-2 and TRBJ1-5, with D hard to call. The CDR3 runs 13 residues. Trimming removed 2 bases at V and 12 bases at J, with 14 bases between. The germline V gene has CDR1 WSHSY and CDR2 SAAADI. The CDR3 bases are TGCGCCAGCAGTGAGAATAGCAATCAGAACCAGCATTTT. Translation gives CASSENSNQNQHF.

This clone is labeled as large. The chain is built from TRBV2 and TRBJ1-5; maybe TRBD1 (6 bases). V lost 2 bases to trimming and J lost 1 base, with 9 bases between them. Germline lookup yields CDR1 SNHLY and CDR2 FYNNEI. The CDR3 runs to 15 residues. The chain's CDR3 is CASSEWGQSNQPQHF. CDR3 in DNA: TGTGCCAGCAGTGAATGGGGGCAGAGCAATCAGCCCCAGCATTTT.

Note on this clone: Since no conserved phenylalanine or tryptophan closes the CDR3, a read error is the likely cause. The gene calls are TRBV11-1 and TRBJ2-2, with D tentatively TRBD2 (5 bases). This CDR3 contains 16 residues. Germline V CDR1 and CDR2: SGHAT, FQDESV (reference sequence). Trimming stripped 3 bases from V and 3 bases from J, with 14 bases between. The CDR3 DNA reads as TGTGCCAGCAGCTTGGGAGAGGGATTTGACACCGGGGAGCTGTTTCTT. Translation gives CASSLGEGFDTGELFL.

The chain carries TRBV19 and TRBJ2-5; 12 bases align to TRBD1. J was trimmed by 4 bases and V by 5 bases; bases with no gene match: 14. Germline CDR1 LNHDA, CDR2 SQIVND (reference sequence). This CDR3 has 18 amino acids. The CDR3 DNA follows: TGTGCCAGTAGTCCTATTAGAATGACGGGACAGGGGGCAGAGACCCAGTACTTC. It yields the protein CASSPIRMTGQGAETQYF. The complete variable domain, with remaining parts taken from reference TRBV19 and TRBJ2-5, reads DGGITQSPKYLFRKEGQNVTLSCEQNLNHDAMYWYRQDPGQGLRLIYYSQIVNDFQKGDIAEGYSVSREKKESFPLTVTSAQKNPTAFYLCASSPIRMTGQGAETQYFGPGTRLLVL.

This clone was recorded a few times. The V call is TRBV28, the J call TRBJ1-1; a weak D match, TRBD1 (5 bases). The CDR3 is 13 amino acids. V lost 6 bases and J lost 6, with 14 bases in between. CDR1 and CDR2 (germline): MDHEN, SYDVKM. CDR3 sequence: CASSRGRIAEAFF. The CDR3 region has the DNA TGTGCCAGCAGCCGGGGCAGAATCGCTGAAGCTTTCTTT. The full variable domain, rest sourced from reference TRBV28 and TRBJ1-1, is DVKVTQSSRYLVKRTGEKVFLECVQDMDHENMFWYRQDPGLGLRLIYFSYDVKMKEKGDIPEGYSVSREKKERFSLILESASTNQTSMYLCASSRGRIAEAFFGQGTRLTVV.

The J gene is TRBJ1-6, the V gene TRBV27; D is perhaps TRBD1 (5 bases). Germline CDR1 is MNHEY and CDR2 is SMNVEV (reference sequence). The CDR3 covers 16 residues. V lost 0 bases to trimming and J lost 0 bases, with 6 bases between them. DNA for the CDR3: TGTGCCAGCAGTTTATCGGGGGGCTCCTATAATTCACCCCTCCACTTT. Translating gives CASSLSGGSYNSPLHF.

The sample holds a few counts of this clone. This sequence joins TRBV20-1 and TRBJ1-3, with no clear D. The CDR3 has 15 residues. CDR1 and CDR2 (germline): DFQATT, SNEGSKA (reference sequence). V was shortened by 8 bases and J by 0 bases, with 17 bases between the two germline ends. The CDR3 is CSRGLKILSGNTIYF. DNA of the CDR3: TGCAGTAGAGGGCTTAAGATCCTCTCTGGAAACACCATATATTTT.

In its sample, this clone is medium-sized. This chain uses TRBV7-2 with TRBJ2-7, with a possible D match to TRBD2 (5 bases). Trimming shortened V by 4 bases and J by 1 base, and 14 bases separated the two germline ends. The CDR3 runs 15 residues. Per the germline V gene, CDR1 is SGHTA and CDR2 is FQGNSA. The DNA of the CDR3 is TGTGCCAGCAGCTACCAATCCGGGAATTCCTACGAGCAGTACTTC. Amino acid sequence: CASSYQSGNSYEQYF.

This sequence joins TRBV24-1 and TRBJ2-7; D is unclear. V gave up 3 bases and J gave up 0 bases, with 8 bases separating them. The CDR3 has 14 residues. CDR1 KGHDR and CDR2 SFDVKD come from the germline V gene. For the CDR3, the DNA is TGTGCCACCAGTGATACCAGGAGCTCCTACGAGCAGTACTTC. Protein sequence: CATSDTRSSYEQYF.

This clone was counted only a few times. This rearrangement joins TRBV12-3 or TRBV12-4 to TRBJ2-7, with D uncertain. The CDR3 consists of 11 residues. Trimming stripped 6 bases from V and 7 bases from J, with 10 bases between. The DNA of the CDR3 is TGTGCCAGCAGCCCCACGGCGGAGCAGTACTTC. This gives the protein CASSPTAEQYF.

This clone qualifies as large. The same CDR3 arises from other DNA sequences in this sample as well. The rearrangement links TRBV6-1 to TRBJ1-2; no clear D gene. Germline V gene sequence: CDR1 MNHNS, CDR2 SASEGT. Trimming took 6 bases from V and 8 from J, leaving 22 bases between them. This CDR3 comprises 15 residues. The CDR3 DNA is TGTGCCAGCAGGCCCATTCAGAGAGTTCGCGACGGCTACACCTTC. Amino acids: CASRPIQRVRDGYTF.

This clone was observed a handful of times. The chain combines TRBV28 with TRBJ1-6, with D unclear. The CDR3 is made up of 13 amino acids. Germline CDR1 reads MDHEN; CDR2 reads SYDVKM. V lost 5 bases and J lost 6, with 8 bases in between. This CDR3 reads CASSTASNSPLHF. DNA for the CDR3: TGTGCCAGCAGTACAGCGTCTAATTCACCCCTCCACTTT.

This clone turned up a few times. Other DNA variants within this sample encode the same CDR3. The rearrangement joins TRBV12-3 or TRBV12-4 to TRBJ1-1; D ambiguous. This CDR3 contains 12 residues. Trimming took off 3 bases at V and 4 bases at J, with 6 bases between the two ends. The CDR3 DNA reads as TGTGCCAGCAGTTTTGGGAGCACTGAAGCTTTCTTT. It encodes CASSFGSTEAFF.

On this clone itself: Relative to the germline gene, one junction end is altered; a read error may explain this. This sequence joins TRBV20-1 and TRBJ2-5; perhaps TRBD1 as D (6 bases). Per the germline V gene, CDR1 is DFQATT and CDR2 is SNEGSKA (reference sequence). This CDR3 is 14 amino acids long. The CDR3 DNA sequence: TGCAGTGCTAGCCCCACAGGGAACCAGGAGACCCAGTACTTC. Its protein is CSASPTGNQETQYF.

The chain has TRBV19 and TRBJ2-2, with 9 bases aligning to TRBD1. The CDR3 covers 17 residues. V dropped 3 bases and J dropped 5; count of bases not matched to a gene: 10. The germline V gene encodes CDR1 LNHDA and CDR2 SQIVND (reference sequence). In nucleotides, the CDR3 is TGTGCCAGTAGTATGTTTGGACAGGGGTTAGAAACCGGGGAGCTGTTTTTT. As protein: CASSMFGQGLETGELFF. The full variable domain, its missing parts supplied by reference TRBV19 and TRBJ2-2, is DGGITQSPKYLFRKEGQNVTLSCEQNLNHDAMYWYRQDPGQGLRLIYYSQIVNDFQKGDIAEGYSVSREKKESFPLTVTSAQKNPTAFYLCASSMFGQGLETGELFFGEGSRLTVL.

The chain is built from TRBV6-1 and TRBJ2-1, with 10 bases lining up with TRBD1. The CDR3 has 15 residues. V lost 5 bases and J lost 6; bases outside the gene matches: 7. Germline V lookup: CDR1 MNHNS, CDR2 SASEGT. The CDR3 sequence is CASSQRTGGVNEQFF. The CDR3 nucleotides read TGTGCCAGCAGTCAAAGGACAGGGGGGGTCAATGAGCAGTTCTTC.